Sequencing of this TCR beta chain was carried out in a study of blood T cell repertoires in COVID-19 (dated by TCRdb to the early 2020s). About the study as a whole: Collaborator samples came from the United States, Italy and Spain and covered acute and convalescent phases of COVID-19. HLA class I and class II types, where available, came from metadata supplied by the sample provider rather than from assay-based typing. Samples were obtained from the ongoing ImmuneRACE study (first 160 participants) and from 1,000 to 1,500 subjects provided by 6 global collaborators. Subjects who had been exposed to COVID-19, were actively infected with it, or had recovered from it provided the deeply sampled blood TCRbeta repertoires that made up the dataset. Sample metadata almost always included a de-identified subject ID, COVID-19 status, age in years and sex. The repertoires were released in a freely available public database meant as a resource for research on the immune response to SARS-CoV-2. The material from the prospective study consisted of cDNA or gDNA derived from T cells, B-cell-depleted T cells, or PBMCs.

In the case of this clone: Its binding antigen is unknown. One base away there is no much larger clone; base qualities are not given.

The immunoSEQ Assay, a bias-controlled multiplex PCR, was used to amplify TCRbeta CDR3 regions from genomic DNA. Per the source publication's procedure: The number of nucleated cells in each sample was estimated by amplification of reference gene primers within the assay. Sequence reads were collapsed and filtered to measure the absolute abundance of every unique TCRbeta CDR3 rearrangement. For each sample, productive Simpson clonality was calculated as the square root of Simpson's diversity index over productive rearrangements. In TCRdb, the immuneACCESS table is reduced to in-frame sequences with V and J assigned. These tables do not hold every clone; where another copy was compared, an unresolved V gene accounts for under half, and the others remain unexplained. From that table come the V and J calls and clone size; the DNA was used to work out D and trimming. This sample holds over 300,000 clones; 80% to 90% were observed only once. The ten largest account for roughly 2% of the sample.

What the study reported, not specific to this receptor: The amount of clinical and demographic metadata varied by source and participant and was provided uncurated.

Germline trimming amounts to 1 base on V and 8 bases on J, with 5 as the count of junction bases outside the gene matches. CDR1 and CDR2, per the germline V gene (reference sequence), are SEHNR and FQNEAQ. The CDR3 has 14 amino acids, counting the end cysteine and phenylalanine. Only the CDR3 DNA stays, 42 bases, in frame from base 1. Participants in the prospective study were aged roughly 18 to 100 years, lived in more than 20 United States geographic areas, and enrolled through a virtual design. Cohort assignment in the prospective study relied on participant-reported clinical history from a screening survey and a study questionnaire. For ImmuneRACE Cohort 3, a participant was defined as recovered based on two consecutive negative NP/OP PCR tests, clearance by a healthcare professional, or resolution of symptoms. In the prospective study, mobile phlebotomists collected whole blood, serum and a nasopharyngeal or oropharyngeal swab from each participant. Prospective study participants could optionally give additional blood draws and questionnaires over an approximately two-month period. Prospective study blood samples were shipped either frozen or at room temperature before DNA extraction.

The sequence derives from a man aged 25 to 40 who had recovered from COVID-19. Recombination connected TRBV7-9 to TRBJ2-1; 7 of the junction bases match TRBD1. Sequencing was carried out using PBMCs or T cells enriched from blood (not recorded which). The DNA sequence follows: TGTGCCAGCAGCTTAGAGGGGGCCCAGGATGAGCAGTTCTTC. It is translated as CASSLEGAQDEQFF.